The entry below gives a single T cell receptor beta chain sequence along with its context. Its matching antigen is unknown. The sample holds other DNA sequences that translate to the same CDR3. This record belongs to a study of OX40 agonist ivuxolimab in advanced cancers. Study in general: Patients enrolled in dose escalation were diagnosed with hepatocellular carcinoma, melanoma, renal cell or head and neck cancer.

Patients were ruled out by autoimmune disease history or systemic immunosuppression. Trimming stripped 7 bases from V and 5 bases from J, with 14 bases between. The CDR3 contains 13 residues. The germline V gene has CDR1 LNHDA and CDR2 SQIVND (reference sequence). Points from the study as a whole: Some patients who did not respond also had low normalized T-cell clonal expansion.

The method was immunoSEQ multiplex PCR; TCRdb's version includes in-frame clones alone and lacks a portion of them. The sample includes 90,000 to 130,000 clones, around 93% seen only once; the top ten take under 0.85%. V gene TRBV19 combines with J gene TRBJ1-2, with no clear D. The sample was CD4+ or CD8+ T cells sorted from blood, taken in a trial of the OX40 agonist ivuxolimab. The clonotype originates from an adult with an advanced solid tumor such as melanoma, head and neck, liver or kidney cancer. Here the CDR3 reads CASTGQAEYGYTF. Here the CDR3 DNA reads TGTGCCAGTACGGGCCAAGCAGAATATGGCTACACCTTC.